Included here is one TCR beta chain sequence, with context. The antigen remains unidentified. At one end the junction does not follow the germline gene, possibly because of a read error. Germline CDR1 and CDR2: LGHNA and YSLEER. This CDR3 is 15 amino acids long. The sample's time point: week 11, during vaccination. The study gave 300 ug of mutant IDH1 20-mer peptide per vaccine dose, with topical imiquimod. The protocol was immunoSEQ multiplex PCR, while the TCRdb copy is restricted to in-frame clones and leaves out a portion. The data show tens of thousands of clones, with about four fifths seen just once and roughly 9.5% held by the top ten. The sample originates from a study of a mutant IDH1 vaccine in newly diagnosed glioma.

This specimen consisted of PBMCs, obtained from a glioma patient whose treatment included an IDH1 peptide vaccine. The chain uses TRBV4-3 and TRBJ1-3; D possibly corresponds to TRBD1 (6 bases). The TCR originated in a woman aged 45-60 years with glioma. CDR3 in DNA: TGCGCCGGCAGCCAAAGCCCAGGGGCTGGAAACACCATATATTTT. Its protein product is CAGSQSPGAGNTIYF.